Presented here are 32 T cell receptor beta chains from one specimen sequenced in a study of blood T cell repertoires in COVID-19. TCRdb's copy holds only in-frame clones and misses some; the assay was immunoSEQ multiplex PCR. This sample yields about 320,000 clones, of which more than 90% are seen a single time; 3.5% to 5% belongs to the top ten. The sequencing input was PBMCs or T cells enriched from blood (not recorded which). These receptor sequences come from a woman under 40 who had been exposed to COVID-19.

The J gene is TRBJ2-2, the V gene TRBV6-5; no definite D call. V was trimmed by 2 bases and J by 6 bases, leaving 7 bases between them. This CDR3 has 13 amino acids. Germline V gene sequence: CDR1 MNHEY, CDR2 SVGAGI. In DNA form, the CDR3 reads TGTGCCAGCAGTTACGATTCGGCCGGGGAGCTGTTTTTT. Translation: CASSYDSAGELFF.

J is TRBJ1-2 and V is TRBV7-9; D is unresolved. V gave up 0 bases and J gave up 2 bases, with 10 bases separating them. Germline CDR1 SEHNR, CDR2 FQNEAQ (reference sequence). The CDR3 contains 15 residues. CDR3 DNA: TGTGCCAGCAGCTTAGCTCGTTTCGTCAACTATGGCTACACCTTC. Translated, it gives CASSLARFVNYGYTF.

The chain's CDR3 is CASSEFRRQGIRVYGYTF. For the CDR3, the DNA is TGTGCCAGCAGTGAATTTCGGAGACAGGGGATCCGAGTCTATGGCTACACCTTC. This rearrangement joins TRBV25-1 to TRBJ1-2; TRBD1 aligns across 8 bases. Germline values: CDR1 MGHDK, CDR2 SYGVNS. The CDR3 has 18 residues. V was clipped by 1 base and J by 4 bases; unmatched bases: 14.

The chain is built from TRBV6-5 and TRBJ1-1; 9 nucleotides agree with TRBD1. This CDR3 region has 15 residues. Germline assignment: CDR1 MNHEY and CDR2 SVGAGI. Germline trimming cut 5 bases from V and 5 bases from J; bases unmatched to any gene: 9. CDR3 residues: CASSKSRQGETEAFF. The CDR3, as DNA: TGTGCCAGCAGTAAAAGCCGACAGGGGGAAACTGAAGCTTTCTTT.

This clone was detected only once. The rearrangement uses TRBV5-4 and TRBJ2-3; D possibly corresponds to TRBD2 (7 bases). Trimming took 2 bases from V and 5 from J, leaving 18 bases between them. The CDR3 is 16 amino acids. CDR1 and CDR2 (germline): SGHNT, YYREEE (reference sequence). Here the CDR3 reads CASSFGGALGEDTQYF. CDR3 in DNA: TGTGCCAGCAGCTTTGGGGGGGCCTTGGGGGAAGATACGCAGTATTTT.

The V call is TRBV7-9, the J call TRBJ2-1; D unclear. Trimming took 7 bases from V and 0 from J, leaving 13 bases between them. CDR1 and CDR2 from the germline V gene are SEHNR and FQNEAQ (reference sequence). CDR3 length: 15 amino acids. The CDR3 DNA is TGTGCCAGCACCCCGGGTTTAGGCTCCTACAATGAGCAGTTCTTC. Amino acid sequence: CASTPGLGSYNEQFF.

The rearrangement uses TRBV18 and TRBJ2-2, with D tentatively TRBD1 (6 bases). The V gene lost 4 bases and the J gene lost 0 bases, with 12 bases spanning the gap. Germline V gives CDR1 KGHSH, CDR2 LQKENI. The CDR3 has 16 amino acids. CDR3 amino acids: CASSHDTGTNTGELFF. The DNA for the CDR3 is TGTGCCAGCTCACACGACACAGGGACGAACACCGGGGAGCTGTTTTTT.

The J gene is TRBJ1-6, the V gene TRBV3-1 (or the pseudogene TRBV3-2); TRBD1 matches at 10 bases. Germline trimming cut 1 base from V and 10 bases from J; bases unmatched to any gene: 4. Germline loops: CDR1 LGHDT, CDR2 YNNKEL (reference sequence). This CDR3 comprises 15 residues. CDR3 bases: TGTGCCAGCAGCCAAGCGGGGACAGGGGACTCACCCCTCCACTTT. It is translated as CASSQAGTGDSPLHF.

The CDR3, as DNA: TGTGCCAGCAGTGAAGACCCCAGCGGGGCCGGCACCGGGGAGCTGTTTTTT. This sequence encodes CASSEDPSGAGTGELFF. The chain links TRBV2 to TRBJ2-2; 7 bases are shared with TRBD2. Trimming cost V 1 base and J 4 bases; bases outside gene matches: 9. This CDR3 contains 17 residues. Per the germline V gene, CDR1 is SNHLY and CDR2 is FYNNEI.

This clone came up once. This chain connects TRBV19 to TRBJ2-7, with a weak D call TRBD2 (6 bases). The germline gives CDR1 LNHDA, CDR2 SQIVND (reference sequence). With 3 bases removed from V and 3 bases from J, the gap between germline ends came to 12 bases. This CDR3 has 14 residues. The DNA of the CDR3 is TGTGCCAGTAGTATTTCGGGGGTCGACTACGAGCAGTACTTC. The encoded protein is CASSISGVDYEQYF.

This clone was detected once. The V and J genes are TRBV10-3 and TRBJ1-1; no definite D call. This CDR3 region has 13 residues. Trimming cost V 5 bases and J 5 bases, with 12 bases left between them. Germline assignment: CDR1 ENHRY and CDR2 SYGVKD. The CDR3 is CAISFSGPTEAFF. CDR3 sequence (DNA): TGTGCCATCAGTTTTTCTGGCCCGACTGAAGCTTTCTTT.

The chain links TRBV27 to TRBJ1-1; D is ambiguous. Between the trimmed V and J ends, which lost 3 bases and 4 bases, there was a span of 9 bases. Germline loops: CDR1 MNHEY, CDR2 SMNVEV (reference sequence). The CDR3 spans 13 residues. CDR3 in DNA: TGTGCCAGCAGTTTGGTCCGGGGCACTGAAGCTTTCTTT. Translated, it gives CASSLVRGTEAFF.

The chain recombines TRBV6-6 with TRBJ2-5, with TRBD2 identical over 7 bases. The CDR3 spans 14 residues. Germline CDR1 and CDR2: MNHNY and SVGAGI (reference sequence). The V and J ends lost 2 bases and 5 bases, in that order; junction bases with no gene match: 5. The CDR3 here is CASSYMSSGETQYF. CDR3 nucleotides: TGTGCCAGCAGTTACATGAGTAGCGGGGAGACCCAGTACTTC.

V usage is TRBV7-2 and J usage is TRBJ1-2; tentatively, D is TRBD1 (6 bases). V was cut by 3 bases and J by 4 bases, with 12 bases left in between. Germline V CDR1 and CDR2: SGHTA, FQGNSA. The CDR3 has 14 residues. CDR3 protein: CASSLRQATYGYTF. DNA for the CDR3: TGTGCCAGCAGCTTGCGACAGGCTACCTATGGCTACACCTTC.

The chain combines TRBV6-6 with TRBJ2-1, with TRBD1 identical over 10 bases. The CDR3 covers 14 residues. V shed 6 bases, J shed 7 bases, and the junction held 6 bases outside the gene matches. Germline V gene data show CDR1 as MNHNY and CDR2 as SVGAGI (reference sequence). In nucleotides, the CDR3 is TGTGCCAGCAGACGGGACAGGGGAGGGAATGAGCAGTTCTTC. Protein sequence: CASRRDRGGNEQFF.

The V gene is TRBV20-1, the J gene TRBJ1-5, with TRBD1 as a possible D gene (6 bases). V dropped 6 bases and J dropped 9 bases, with 12 bases sitting between them. The CDR3 loop spans 11 amino acids. Germline CDR1 and CDR2: DFQATT and SNEGSKA (reference sequence). The CDR3 DNA follows: TGCAGTGCACACGCCAGGGGGCCCCAGCATTTT. Translated: CSAHARGPQHF.

The gene calls are TRBV6-5 and TRBJ2-7, with D possibly being TRBD1 (5 bases). This CDR3 has 14 residues. CDR1 is MNHEY, CDR2 SVGAGI, per germline. Trimming stripped 11 bases from V and 0 bases from J, with 17 bases between. CDR3 bases: TGTGCCGTTCAATCAGGGAATCCCTCCTACGAGCAGTACTTC. It is translated as CAVQSGNPSYEQYF.

The chain couples TRBV24-1 to TRBJ2-1, with D possibly TRBD2 on 6 matching bases. This CDR3 has 14 residues. Germline V gene data show CDR1 as KGHDR and CDR2 as SFDVKD. The germline V and J ends were trimmed by 5 bases and 6 bases, with 13 bases remaining between them. CDR3 nucleotides: TGTGCCACCAGTGCGGGGGTTGAAGGCAATGAGCAGTTCTTC. This translates into CATSAGVEGNEQFF.

CDR3: CASSPRSGDYGYTF. For the CDR3, the DNA is TGTGCCAGCTCACCACGTTCAGGGGATTATGGCTACACCTTC. This chain joins TRBV18 and TRBJ1-2, with D perhaps matching TRBD1 (6 bases). Germline V CDR1 and CDR2: KGHSH, LQKENI. V lost 1 base, J lost 5 bases, and 11 bases lay in between. This CDR3 is built from 14 residues.

The chain uses TRBV19 and TRBJ1-5; 12 positions agree with TRBD1. Germline V lookup: CDR1 LNHDA, CDR2 SQIVND (reference sequence). This CDR3 has 14 amino acids. Trimming cost V 5 bases and J 6 bases; bases outside gene matches: 2. In DNA, the CDR3 is TGTGCCAGTAGTGGGACAGGGGGCCTTCAGCCCCAGCATTTT. Translating it yields CASSGTGGLQPQHF.

This chain joins TRBV21-1 and TRBJ1-5; whether TRBD1, the table's D call, matches the DNA was not checked. TRBV21-1 is a known pseudogene. CDR3 size: 15 residues. The CDR3 loop is CASTRDTDSNQPQHF. DNA for the CDR3: TGTGCCAGCACGAGGGACACAGATAGCAATCAGCCCCAGCATTTT.

This clone was recorded once. The chain has TRBV7-9 and TRBJ1-1, with D perhaps matching TRBD1 (5 bases). The V end was cut by 6 bases, the J end by 1 base, with 15 bases between. Germline V gene lookup returns CDR1 SEHNR and CDR2 FQNEAQ (reference sequence). This CDR3 is 15 amino acids long. The CDR3 is CASRPLRAQNTEAFF. The CDR3, as DNA: TGTGCCAGCAGACCCCTCAGGGCGCAGAACACTGAAGCTTTCTTT. Full variable domain (remainder filled in from reference TRBV7-9 and TRBJ1-1): DTGVSQNPRHKITKRGQNVTFRCDPISEHNRLYWYRQTLGQGPEFLTYFQNEAQLEKSRLLSDRFSAERPKGSFSTLEIQRTEQGDSAMYLCASRPLRAQNTEAFFGQGTRLTVV.

V usage is TRBV18 and J usage is TRBJ2-3; 8 bases map to TRBD1. V gave up 6 bases and J gave up 1 base; unmatched junction bases: 9. In germline, CDR1 is KGHSH, CDR2 LQKENI. This CDR3 has 16 amino acids. CDR3 protein: CASSPAGTGGTDTQYF. The CDR3 bases are TGTGCCAGCTCCCCGGCCGGGACAGGTGGCACAGATACGCAGTATTTT.

J is TRBJ1-2 and V is TRBV6-2 or TRBV6-3; possibly TRBD1 for D (5 bases). The germline V gene has CDR1 MNHEY and CDR2 SVGEGT. The length of the CDR3 is 15 residues. Trimming took off 2 bases at V and 5 bases at J, with 15 bases between the two ends. CDR3 DNA: TGTGCCAGCAGTTACCTGGCAGGGCCGTTTTATGGCTACACCTTC. Residues: CASSYLAGPFYGYTF.

V is TRBV5-1 and J is TRBJ1-4; D is possibly TRBD1 (6 bases). V lost 7 bases to trimming and J lost 6 bases, with 13 bases between them. This CDR3 region has 13 residues. Germline V gene data show CDR1 as SGHRS and CDR2 as YFSETQ. As DNA, the CDR3 is TGCGCCAGCCACGCGGGGGCTTATGAAAAACTGTTTTTT. Its protein is CASHAGAYEKLFF.

This chain links TRBV2 with TRBJ2-5; TRBD2 aligns across 9 bases. V trimming: 2 bases; J trimming: 1 base; junction bases outside the gene matches: 5. Per germline, CDR1 SNHLY and CDR2 FYNNEI. The CDR3 totals 16 residues. The CDR3 spells CASSETASGAQETQYF. The CDR3 DNA follows: TGTGCCAGCAGTGAAACGGCTAGCGGGGCCCAAGAGACCCAGTACTTC.

The CDR3 bases are TGTGCCAGCAGCCAAGATAGAGGAGAGACCCAGTACTTC. This codes for CASSQDRGETQYF. This chain uses TRBV3-1 (or the pseudogene TRBV3-2) with TRBJ2-5, with no clear D. Trimming cost V 0 bases and J 4 bases, with 6 bases left between them. The CDR3 covers 13 residues. CDR1 LGHDT and CDR2 YNNKEL come from the germline V gene (reference sequence).

This chain links TRBV4-1 with TRBJ1-5; maybe TRBD1 (6 bases). This CDR3 is 16 amino acids long. Germline V CDR1 and CDR2: MGHRA, YSYEKL. V was trimmed by 1 base and J by 3 bases, leaving 13 bases between them. Here the CDR3 DNA reads TGCGCCAGCAGCCAAGGGGTAGGGGGAGCCAATCAGCCCCAGCATTTT. It encodes CASSQGVGGANQPQHF.

V and J are TRBV4-1 and TRBJ2-3; 8 bases are shared with TRBD2. Germline CDR1 and CDR2: MGHRA and YSYEKL. The CDR3 spans 16 residues. V lost 1 base, J lost 0 bases, and 3 bases stayed unmatched. CDR3: CASSQGTGGSTDTQYF. The CDR3 nucleotides read TGCGCCAGCAGCCAAGGGACGGGGGGGAGCACAGATACGCAGTATTTT.

This chain joins TRBV5-5 and TRBJ2-1; weak D call: TRBD1 (6 bases). CDR3 length equals 16 residues. Germline CDR1 and CDR2: SGHKS and YYEKEE (reference sequence). Trimming stripped 0 bases from V and 2 bases from J, with 12 bases between. The CDR3 spells CASSLEGDPTYNEQFF. The DNA for the CDR3 is TGTGCCAGCAGCTTGGAGGGGGACCCCACCTACAATGAGCAGTTCTTC. Full variable domain (missing parts from reference TRBV5-5 and TRBJ2-1): DAGVTQSPTHLIKTRGQQVTLRCSPISGHKSVSWYQQVLGQGPQFIFQYYEKEERGRGNFPDRFSARQFPNYSSELNVNALLLGDSALYLCASSLEGDPTYNEQFFGPGTRLTVL.

The chain employs TRBV18 and TRBJ1-1; 7 positions agree with TRBD1. V trimming: 4 bases; J trimming: 3 bases; junction bases outside the gene matches: 2. This CDR3 has 13 amino acids. Germline V gives CDR1 KGHSH, CDR2 LQKENI. CDR3 coding DNA: TGTGCCAGCTCACGCGACAGGGACACTGAAGCTTTCTTT. This codes for CASSRDRDTEAFF. Using reference TRBV18 and TRBJ1-1 for the parts outside the CDR3, the full variable domain is NAGVMQNPRHLVRRRGQEARLRCSPMKGHSHVYWYRQLPEEGLKFMVYLQKENIIDESGMPKERFSAEFPKEGPSILRIQQVVRGDSAAYFCASSRDRDTEAFFGQGTRLTVV.

Here the CDR3 DNA reads TGTGCCAGCTCGGGCCAGCCTAACACTGAAGCTTTCTTT. Translating it yields CASSGQPNTEAFF. The chain employs TRBV18 and TRBJ1-1; D is ambiguous. V lost 6 bases and J lost 2, with 10 bases in between. The CDR3 runs 13 residues. Germline V CDR1 and CDR2: KGHSH, LQKENI.